A selection of T cell receptor beta chains follows, all from one sample in a study of OX40 agonist ivuxolimab in advanced cancers. The repertoire was sequenced with immunoSEQ multiplex PCR; TCRdb's copy has only in-frame clones and lacks some. The data contain tens of thousands of clones, around 92% of them singletons. The input for sequencing was CD4+ or CD8+ T cells sorted from blood, taken in a trial of the OX40 agonist ivuxolimab. The receptors originated from an adult with an advanced solid tumor such as melanoma, head and neck, liver or kidney cancer. The CDR3 runs from the conserved cysteine through the conserved F or W. D genes are given only for firm matches. Where a row states a size, it is once, few, many or the class of an expanded clone; other rows omit it.

d_call | cdr3_length | j_call | v_call | clone_size | cdr3_aa | cdr3_nt
TRBD2 | 16 | TRBJ2-1 | TRBV19 | NA | CASSPGAGGPYNEQFF | TGTGCCAGTAGTCCCGGGGCGGGGGGACCTTACAATGAGCAGTTCTTC
NA | 14 | TRBJ2-1 | TRBV27 | NA | CATFLGAGLNEQFF | TGTGCCACCTTCCTCGGCGCGGGACTCAATGAGCAGTTCTTC
NA | 14 | TRBJ1-5 | TRBV10-3 | NA | CAISVEGESQPQHF | TGTGCCATCAGTGTAGAAGGGGAATCTCAGCCCCAGCATTTT
NA | 15 | TRBJ1-1 | TRBV7-6 | NA | CASSLAAATNTEAFF | TGTGCCAGCAGCTTAGCCGCGGCGACGAACACTGAAGCTTTCTTT
TRBD1 | 14 | TRBJ2-7 | TRBV14 | once | CASSWDSRPLEQYF | TGTGCCAGCAGCTGGGACAGTAGGCCCCTCGAGCAGTACTTC
NA | 14 | TRBJ2-3 | TRBV30 | NA | CAWSVLGATDTQYF | TGTGCCTGGAGTGTACTTGGGGCCACAGATACGCAGTATTTT
NA | 13 | TRBJ1-5 | TRBV5-6 | NA | CASSLGSNQPQHF | TGTGCCAGCAGCTTGGGTAGCAATCAGCCCCAGCATTTT
TRBD1 | 14 | TRBJ1-1 | TRBV13 | NA | CASSPGTVNTEAFF | TGTGCCAGCAGCCCAGGGACAGTGAACACTGAAGCTTTCTTT
NA | 14 | TRBJ1-2 | TRBV6-5 | few | CASSYSMGDLGYTF | TGTGCCAGCAGTTACTCGATGGGGGATCTGGGCTACACCTTC
NA | 15 | TRBJ1-1 | TRBV7-9 | NA | CASSLSPSLGGKTFF | TGTGCCAGCAGCCTCTCCCCTTCCCTGGGAGGGAAGACTTTCTTT
NA | 14 | TRBJ2-7 | TRBV5-4 | NA | CASSLRGRDYEQYF | TGTGCCAGCAGCTTGCGGGGCAGGGACTACGAGCAGTACTTC
NA | 15 | TRBJ2-7 | TRBV2 | NA | CASSELEGLSYEQYF | TGTGCCAGCAGTGAATTGGAAGGACTCTCCTACGAGCAGTACTTC
TRBD2 | 16 | TRBJ2-1 | TRBV9 | NA | CASSETTSGTLNEQFF | TGTGCCAGCAGCGAGACTACTAGCGGGACCCTCAATGAGCAGTTCTTC
NA | 13 | TRBJ2-2 | TRBV6-1 | NA | CATSREGFGELFF | TGTGCCACTTCAAGGGAAGGTTTCGGGGAGCTGTTTTTT
TRBD1 | 17 | TRBJ1-1 | TRBV10-3 | NA | CAISDYLDRALNTEAFF | TGTGCCATCAGTGATTACCTCGACAGGGCCCTCAACACTGAAGCTTTCTTT
NA | 16 | TRBJ1-5 | TRBV4-1 | NA | CASSQGAGTSNQPQHF | TGCGCCAGCAGCCAAGGGGCAGGCACGAGCAATCAGCCCCAGCATTTT
TRBD1 | 19 | TRBJ1-2 | TRBV4-3 | NA | CASSQLGGGGGQAQIGYTF | TGCGCCAGCAGCCAATTAGGGGGCGGTGGGGGACAGGCCCAGATTGGCTACACCTTC
NA | 11 | TRBJ2-5 | TRBV13 | once | CASSLQETQYF | TGTGCCAGCAGCCTACAAGAGACCCAGTACTTC
NA | 14 | TRBJ1-2 | TRBV5-8 | NA | CASREKTAFYGYTF | TGTGCCAGCAGAGAGAAAACTGCCTTCTATGGCTACACCTTC
NA | 15 | TRBJ1-2 | TRBV2 | NA | CASSDSKNRPDGYTF | TGTGCCAGCAGTGATAGTAAAAACCGCCCGGATGGCTACACCTTC
NA | 13 | TRBJ1-1 | TRBV9 | NA | CASRSPGNTEAFF | TGTGCCAGCAGGTCCCCAGGGAACACTGAAGCTTTCTTT
TRBD1 | 15 | TRBJ2-1 | TRBV7-9 | NA | CASSSHRGPHNEQFF | TGTGCCAGCAGCTCCCACAGGGGGCCGCACAATGAGCAGTTCTTC
NA | 11 | TRBJ2-7 | TRBV5-6 | few | CASSLGPEQYF | TGTGCCAGCAGCCTTGGGCCCGAGCAGTACTTC
NA | 16 | TRBJ2-7 | TRBV4-2 | NA | CASSQEGDSGGYEQYF | TGTGCCAGCAGCCAAGAGGGCGATAGTGGGGGATACGAGCAGTACTTC
TRBD1 | 14 | TRBJ1-1 | TRBV6-5 | NA | CASSYQGAATEAFF | TGTGCCAGCAGTTACCAGGGGGCGGCCACTGAAGCTTTCTTT
NA | 16 | TRBJ2-7 | TRBV27 | NA | CASSLNLGRRSYEQYF | TGTGCCAGCAGTTTAAATCTCGGACGCCGCTCTTACGAGCAGTACTTC
NA | 15 | TRBJ2-7 | TRBV4-3 | NA | CASSQDGGVPYEQYF | TGCGCCAGCAGCCAAGACGGGGGTGTCCCCTACGAGCAGTACTTC
NA | 16 | TRBJ1-1 | TRBV7-9 | NA | CASSLLLGDGDTEAFF | TGTGCCAGCAGCTTACTTTTAGGGGACGGGGACACTGAAGCTTTCTTT
NA | 19 | TRBJ2-2 | TRBV27 | NA | CASSLRTPGSLANTGELFF | TGTGCCAGCAGTTTAAGGACACCGGGCAGCCTCGCGAACACCGGGGAGCTGTTTTTT
NA | 14 | TRBJ2-1 | TRBV5-8 | once | CASSLGRGRNEQFF | TGTGCCAGCAGCTTGGGAAGGGGTAGGAATGAGCAGTTCTTC
NA | 13 | TRBJ1-1 | TRBV27 | NA | CASSLGAGTEAFF | TGTGCCAGCAGTTTAGGGGCCGGCACTGAAGCTTTCTTT
TRBD2 | 15 | TRBJ2-1 | TRBV7-9 | NA | CASSFWAGGRNEQFF | TGTGCCAGCAGCTTTTGGGCGGGGGGGCGTAATGAGCAGTTCTTC